Following are 3 T cell receptor beta chains from one sample sequenced in a study of blood T cells in healthy people across ages. Sample-barcoded 5' priming and a J-beta primer mix drove a second PCR of about 6 to 12 cycles. Via MiXCR, TCRdb re-called the 5' RACE reads, giving one row per CDR3 protein. The sample holds under 750,000 distinct CDR3 sequences, roughly 48% seen once. Sequencing used blood. All receptors derive from a man older than 75 in good health.

The rearrangement joins TRBV5-1 to TRBJ2-3, with 7 positions matching TRBD1. V was clipped by 2 bases and J by 0 bases; unmatched bases: 9. Germline V gives CDR1 SGHRS, CDR2 YFSETQ. The CDR3 has 17 residues. The chain's CDR3 is CASSFVGQDPSTDTQYF. The CDR3 DNA sequence: TGCGCCAGCAGCTTCGTTGGACAGGATCCTAGCACAGATACGCAGTATTTT.

V usage is TRBV20-1 and J usage is TRBJ2-5, with D possibly TRBD2 on 5 matching bases. V lost 5 bases, J lost 11 bases, and 24 bases lay in between. This CDR3 comprises 14 residues. Germline V gene lookup returns CDR1 DFQATT and CDR2 SNEGSKA (reference sequence). The CDR3 nucleotides read TGCAGTGCTGGCCGGGATTACTATCACAATGAGCAGTACTTC. Its translation: CSAGRDYYHNEQYF.

With regard to this clonotype: A much larger clone lies one base from this, so it may be a read error. The CDR3 spells CSALEGAGTYEQYF. The CDR3 bases are TGCAGCGCCCTCGAGGGAGCAGGGACCTACGAGCAGTACTTC. This chain joins TRBV29-1 and TRBJ2-7; perhaps D is TRBD1 or TRBD2 (5 bases each). Per germline, CDR1 SQVTM and CDR2 ANQGSEA. The CDR3 runs 14 residues. Between the trimmed V and J ends, which lost 7 bases and 2 bases, there was a span of 18 bases.